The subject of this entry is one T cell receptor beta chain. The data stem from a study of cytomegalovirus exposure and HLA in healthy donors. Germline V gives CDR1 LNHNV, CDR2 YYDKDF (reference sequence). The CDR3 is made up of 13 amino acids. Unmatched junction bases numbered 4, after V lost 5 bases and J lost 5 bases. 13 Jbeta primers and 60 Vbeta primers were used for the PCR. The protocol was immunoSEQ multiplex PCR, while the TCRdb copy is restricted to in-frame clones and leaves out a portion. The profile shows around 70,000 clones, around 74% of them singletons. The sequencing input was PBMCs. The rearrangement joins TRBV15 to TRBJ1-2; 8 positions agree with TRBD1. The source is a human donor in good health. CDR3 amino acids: CATSLGTGYGYTF. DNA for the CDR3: TGTGCCACCAGCCTCGGGACAGGATATGGCTACACCTTC.